The 14 T cell receptor beta chains presented below share a single source sample, sequenced in a study of cytomegalovirus exposure and HLA in healthy donors (dated by TCRdb to between 2016 and 2019). Libraries were prepared through the immunoSEQ multiplex PCR assay. In its TCRdb copy, this immuneACCESS table keeps in-frame sequences only and misses some clones. Where compared with another copy, unresolved V genes explain less than half of these, and the others have no known cause. The sample has about 130,000 clones on record, just under 90% of them singletons. The ten biggest clones cover around 3.1% of the sample. Sample: PBMCs. Every receptor here comes from a man aged 25-45 years in good health and CMV-seronegative.

The V and J genes are TRBV6-5 and TRBJ2-3; D gene ambiguous. V dropped 2 bases and J dropped 3 bases, with 6 bases sitting between them. Germline V lookup: CDR1 MNHEY, CDR2 SVGAGI. CDR3 length equals 13 residues. The CDR3: CASSYDRTDTQYF. CDR3 bases: TGTGCCAGCAGTTACGATAGAACAGATACGCAGTATTTT.

The chain couples TRBV18 to TRBJ1-2, with 9 bases fitting TRBD1. The germline V gene has CDR1 KGHSH and CDR2 LQKENI. The CDR3 length is 16 residues. J was trimmed by 5 bases and V by 0 bases; bases with no gene match: 7. The CDR3 coding sequence is TGTGCCAGCTCACCACCGGGGACAGGGCCATTTTATGGCTACACCTTC. Protein sequence: CASSPPGTGPFYGYTF. The full variable domain, with the rest looked up from reference TRBV18 and TRBJ1-2, is NAGVMQNPRHLVRRRGQEARLRCSPMKGHSHVYWYRQLPEEGLKFMVYLQKENIIDESGMPKERFSAEFPKEGPSILRIQQVVRGDSAAYFCASSPPGTGPFYGYTFGSGTRLTVV.

This chain connects TRBV27 to TRBJ2-7; 8 bases match TRBD1. The CDR3 runs 16 residues. V lost 5 bases and J lost 5; bases outside the gene matches: 14. Per germline, CDR1 MNHEY and CDR2 SMNVEV (reference sequence). As DNA, the CDR3 is TGTGCCAGCAGTGTTGTTTACGGACAGGGCAGCGACGAGCAGTACTTC. Its translation is CASSVVYGQGSDEQYF.

The chain couples TRBV7-6 to TRBJ1-1; 8 nucleotides agree with TRBD1. Trimming at V came to 4 bases and at J to 1 base, leaving 5 bases not matched to a gene. Germline V CDR1 and CDR2: SGHVS, FNYEAQ. The CDR3 spans 15 residues. The CDR3 loop is CASSWADRGNTEAFF. The DNA for the CDR3 is TGTGCCAGCAGCTGGGCTGACAGGGGGAACACTGAAGCTTTCTTT.

This clone has more than one count but fewer than ten. This sequence joins TRBV19 and TRBJ1-4; D possibly corresponds to TRBD1 (6 bases). The germline V gene has CDR1 LNHDA and CDR2 SQIVND (reference sequence). V lost 7 bases and J 8 bases, leaving 14 bases between the germline ends. CDR3 length equals 13 residues. This CDR3 reads CASTSQGQEKLFF. CDR3 nucleotide sequence: TGTGCCAGTACTTCACAAGGACAGGAAAAACTGTTTTTT. The variable domain in full, completed from reference TRBV19 and TRBJ1-4, reads DGGITQSPKYLFRKEGQNVTLSCEQNLNHDAMYWYRQDPGQGLRLIYYSQIVNDFQKGDIAEGYSVSREKKESFPLTVTSAQKNPTAFYLCASTSQGQEKLFFGSGTQLSVL.

This clone was counted once. The chain joins TRBV19 to TRBJ1-6; TRBD1 aligns across 7 bases. After removal of 7 bases from V and 11 bases from J, the junction contained 5 bases not matched to a gene. This CDR3 is 12 amino acids long. Germline V gene sequence: CDR1 LNHDA, CDR2 SQIVND (reference sequence). CDR3 in DNA: TGTGCCAGTAACGCGGGACAGCCACCCCTCCACTTT. This sequence encodes CASNAGQPPLHF.

V is TRBV7-2 and J is TRBJ1-1; D is unclear. V gave up 1 base and J gave up 8 bases, with 8 bases separating them. Germline V gene lookup returns CDR1 SGHTA and CDR2 FQGNSA. The CDR3 runs 12 residues. The CDR3 loop reads CASSLGAFEAFF. The CDR3 DNA is TGTGCCAGCAGCTTAGGGGCCTTCGAAGCTTTCTTT.

The CDR3 here is CAIHRDSNNQPQHF. The DNA for the CDR3 is TGTGCCATACACCGGGACAGCAACAATCAGCCCCAGCATTTT. The V gene is TRBV6-1, the J gene TRBJ1-5; 7 positions agree with TRBD1. Germline CDR1 is MNHNS and CDR2 is SASEGT. V dropped 10 bases and J dropped 3; count of bases not matched to a gene: 9. The CDR3 loop spans 14 amino acids.

J is TRBJ2-5 and V is TRBV27, with 8 bases that match TRBD1. Germline-derived CDR1 and CDR2 are MNHEY and SMNVEV (reference sequence). After removal of 3 bases from V and 5 bases from J, the junction contained 5 bases not matched to a gene. The CDR3 is 14 residues long. Here the CDR3 DNA reads TGTGCCAGCAGTTTGACAGGGGCCCAGGAGACCCAGTACTTC. The encoded protein is CASSLTGAQETQYF.

The chain employs TRBV2 and TRBJ1-3, with 8 nucleotides matching TRBD1. V lost 4 bases and J lost 3; bases outside the gene matches: 5. The CDR3 is 15 residues long. Germline V gene lookup returns CDR1 SNHLY and CDR2 FYNNEI. The CDR3 loop is CASSGDRGFGNTIYF. The DNA for the CDR3 is TGTGCCAGCAGTGGAGACAGGGGTTTTGGAAACACCATATATTTT.

This clone occurred once. This CDR3 reads CASSEGLFATNEKLFF. As DNA, the CDR3 is TGCGCCAGCAGTGAGGGCCTTTTTGCAACTAATGAAAAACTGTTTTTT. The chain is built from TRBV10-2 and TRBJ1-4; no clear D. The CDR3 totals 16 residues. The germline CDR1 and CDR2 sequences are WSHSY and SAAADI. The germline V and J ends were trimmed by 2 bases and 0 bases, with 10 bases remaining between them.

The V gene is TRBV4-1, the J gene TRBJ1-5; no firm D call. CDR1 and CDR2 from the germline V gene are MGHRA and YSYEKL. The CDR3 is made up of 14 amino acids. Trimming left V 0 bases short and J 4 bases short, with 7 bases between. The DNA for the CDR3 is TGCGCCAGCAGCCAAGAGAGAATTAATCAGCCCCAGCATTTT. This translates into CASSQERINQPQHF.

V and J are TRBV19 and TRBJ2-7, with TRBD1 matching 8 bases. J was trimmed by 3 bases and V by 4 bases; bases with no gene match: 8. The CDR3 extends over 15 amino acids. From germline, CDR1 is LNHDA and CDR2 SQIVND (reference sequence). CDR3 nucleotide sequence: TGTGCCAGTAGTAATCTCGGGACAGGCCTCTACGAGCAGTACTTC. Amino acid sequence: CASSNLGTGLYEQYF. The whole variable domain, remainder taken from reference TRBV19 and TRBJ2-7, is DGGITQSPKYLFRKEGQNVTLSCEQNLNHDAMYWYRQDPGQGLRLIYYSQIVNDFQKGDIAEGYSVSREKKESFPLTVTSAQKNPTAFYLCASSNLGTGLYEQYFGPGTRLTVT.

The chain joins TRBV5-8 to TRBJ2-5; D is unresolved. Per the germline V gene, CDR1 is SGHTS and CDR2 is YDEGEE. The CDR3 contains 14 residues. The V gene lost 2 bases and the J gene lost 7 bases, with 15 bases spanning the gap. The CDR3 loop is CASSFLTAERTQYF. The CDR3, as DNA: TGTGCCAGCAGCTTTTTGACGGCGGAGAGGACCCAGTACTTC.